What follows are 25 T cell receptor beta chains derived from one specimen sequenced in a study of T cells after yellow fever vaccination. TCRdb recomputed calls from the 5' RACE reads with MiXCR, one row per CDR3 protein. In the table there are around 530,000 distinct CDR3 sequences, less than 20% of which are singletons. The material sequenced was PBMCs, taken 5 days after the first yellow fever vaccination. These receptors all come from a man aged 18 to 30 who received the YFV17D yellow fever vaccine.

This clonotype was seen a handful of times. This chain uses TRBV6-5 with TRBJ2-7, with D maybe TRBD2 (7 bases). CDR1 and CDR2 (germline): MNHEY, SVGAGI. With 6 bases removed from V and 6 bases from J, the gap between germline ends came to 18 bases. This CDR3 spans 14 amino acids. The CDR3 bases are TGTGCCAGCAGATGGGAGGGGGGAAGTCGCGAGCAGTACTTC. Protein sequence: CASRWEGGSREQYF.

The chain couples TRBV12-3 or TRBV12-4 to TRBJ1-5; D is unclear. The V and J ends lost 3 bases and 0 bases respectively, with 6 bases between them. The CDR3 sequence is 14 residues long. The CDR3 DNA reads TGTGCCAGCAGTTTTATCGATAGCAATCAGCCCCAGCATTTT. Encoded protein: CASSFIDSNQPQHF.

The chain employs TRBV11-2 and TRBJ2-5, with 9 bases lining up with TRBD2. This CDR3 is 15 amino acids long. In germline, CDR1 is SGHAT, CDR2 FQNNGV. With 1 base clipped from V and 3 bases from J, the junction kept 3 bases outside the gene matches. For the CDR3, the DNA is TGTGCCAGCAGCTTAGCCGCGGGGGGGGAAGAGACCCAGTACTTC. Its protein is CASSLAAGGEETQYF.

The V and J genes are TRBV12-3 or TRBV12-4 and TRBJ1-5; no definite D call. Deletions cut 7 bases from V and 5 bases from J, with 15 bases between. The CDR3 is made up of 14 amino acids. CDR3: CASISGPGYQPQHF. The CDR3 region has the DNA TGTGCCAGCATCAGCGGTCCGGGTTATCAGCCCCAGCATTTT.

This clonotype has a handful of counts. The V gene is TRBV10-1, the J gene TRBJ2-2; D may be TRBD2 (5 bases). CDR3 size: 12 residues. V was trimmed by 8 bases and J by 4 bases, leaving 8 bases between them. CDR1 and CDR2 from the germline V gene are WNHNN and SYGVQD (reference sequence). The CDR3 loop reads CASLGSTGELFF. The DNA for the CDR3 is TGCGCCAGCCTAGGGAGCACCGGGGAGCTGTTTTTT.

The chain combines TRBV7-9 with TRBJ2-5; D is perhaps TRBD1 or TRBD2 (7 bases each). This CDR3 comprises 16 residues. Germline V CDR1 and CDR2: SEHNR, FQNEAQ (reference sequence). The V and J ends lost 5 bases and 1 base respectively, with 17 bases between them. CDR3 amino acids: CASSPPGGTVQETQYF. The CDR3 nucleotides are TGTGCCAGCAGCCCACCCGGGGGGACAGTCCAAGAGACCCAGTACTTC.

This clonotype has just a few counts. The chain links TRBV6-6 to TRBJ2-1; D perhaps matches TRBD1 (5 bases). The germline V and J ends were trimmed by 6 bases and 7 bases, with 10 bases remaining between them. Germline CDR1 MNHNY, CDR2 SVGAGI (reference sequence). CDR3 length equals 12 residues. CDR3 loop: CASRSRENEQFF. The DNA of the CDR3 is TGTGCCAGCAGATCCAGGGAAAATGAGCAGTTCTTC.

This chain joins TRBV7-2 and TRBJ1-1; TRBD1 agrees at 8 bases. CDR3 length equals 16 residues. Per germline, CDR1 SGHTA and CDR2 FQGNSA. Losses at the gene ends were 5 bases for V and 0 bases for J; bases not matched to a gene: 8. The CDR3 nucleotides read TGTGCCAGCAGCCCGCAACAGGGGGTGGTGAACACTGAAGCTTTCTTT. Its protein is CASSPQQGVVNTEAFF.

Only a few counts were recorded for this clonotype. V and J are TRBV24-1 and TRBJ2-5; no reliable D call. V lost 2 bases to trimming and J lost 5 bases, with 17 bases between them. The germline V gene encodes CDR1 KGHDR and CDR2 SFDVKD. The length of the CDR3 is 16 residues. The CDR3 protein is CATSDSRARPVETQYF. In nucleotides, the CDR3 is TGTGCCACCAGTGATTCCCGGGCCCGGCCCGTGGAGACCCAGTACTTC.

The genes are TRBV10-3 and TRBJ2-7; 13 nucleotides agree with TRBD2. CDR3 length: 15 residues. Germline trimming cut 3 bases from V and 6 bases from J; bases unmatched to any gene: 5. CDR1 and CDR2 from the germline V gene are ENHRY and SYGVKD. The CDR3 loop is CAISDPGLAGVEQYV. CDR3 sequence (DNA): TGTGCCATCAGTGACCCCGGACTAGCGGGGGTCGAGCAGTACGTC.

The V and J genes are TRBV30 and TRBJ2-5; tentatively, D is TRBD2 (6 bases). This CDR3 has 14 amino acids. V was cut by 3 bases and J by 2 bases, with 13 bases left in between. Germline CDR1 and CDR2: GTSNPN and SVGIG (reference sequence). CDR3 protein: CAWRSPGVQETQYF. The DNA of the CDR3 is TGTGCCTGGAGGTCCCCGGGGGTTCAAGAGACCCAGTACTTC.

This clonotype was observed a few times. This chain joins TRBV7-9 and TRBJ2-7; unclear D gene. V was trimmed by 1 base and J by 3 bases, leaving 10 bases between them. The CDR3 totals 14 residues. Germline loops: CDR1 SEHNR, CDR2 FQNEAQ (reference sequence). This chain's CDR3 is CASSLGQANYEQYV. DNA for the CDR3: TGTGCCAGCAGCTTAGGGCAGGCTAACTACGAGCAGTACGTC.

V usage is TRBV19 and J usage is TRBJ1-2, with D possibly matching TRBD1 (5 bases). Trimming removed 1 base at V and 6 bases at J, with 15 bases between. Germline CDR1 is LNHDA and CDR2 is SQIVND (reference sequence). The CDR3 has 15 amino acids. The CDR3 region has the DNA TGTGCCAGTAGTATAGTAACAGGTCAGGATAATGGCTACACCTTC. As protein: CASSIVTGQDNGYTF. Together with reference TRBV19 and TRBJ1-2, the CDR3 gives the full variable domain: DGGITQSPKYLFRKEGQNVTLSCEQNLNHDAMYWYRQDPGQGLRLIYYSQIVNDFQKGDIAEGYSVSREKKESFPLTVTSAQKNPTAFYLCASSIVTGQDNGYTFGSGTRLTVV.

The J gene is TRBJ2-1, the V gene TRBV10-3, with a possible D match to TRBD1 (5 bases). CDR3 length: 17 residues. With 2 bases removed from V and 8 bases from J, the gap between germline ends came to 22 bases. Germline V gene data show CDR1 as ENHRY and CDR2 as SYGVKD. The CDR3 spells CAISERWTRSPQYEQFF. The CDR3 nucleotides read TGTGCCATCAGTGAGAGGTGGACACGGAGCCCACAATATGAGCAGTTCTTC.

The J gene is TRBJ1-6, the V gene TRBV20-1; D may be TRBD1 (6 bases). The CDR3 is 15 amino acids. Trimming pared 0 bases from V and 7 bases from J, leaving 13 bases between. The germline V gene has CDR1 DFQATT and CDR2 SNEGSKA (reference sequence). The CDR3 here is CSARESGGGNSPLHF. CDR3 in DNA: TGCAGTGCTAGAGAATCCGGGGGCGGCAATTCACCCCTCCACTTT.

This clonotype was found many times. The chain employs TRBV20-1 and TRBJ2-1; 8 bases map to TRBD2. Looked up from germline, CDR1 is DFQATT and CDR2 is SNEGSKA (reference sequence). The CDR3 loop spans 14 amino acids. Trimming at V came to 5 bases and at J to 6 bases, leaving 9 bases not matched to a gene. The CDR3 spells CSAPRSSGINEQFF. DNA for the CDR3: TGCAGTGCTCCGCGGAGTAGCGGGATCAATGAGCAGTTCTTC.

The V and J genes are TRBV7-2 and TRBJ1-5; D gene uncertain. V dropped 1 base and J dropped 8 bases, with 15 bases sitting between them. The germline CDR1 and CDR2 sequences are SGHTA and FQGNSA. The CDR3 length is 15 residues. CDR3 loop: CASSLDWTHGEPQHF. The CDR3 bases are TGTGCCAGCAGCTTAGATTGGACCCACGGAGAGCCCCAGCATTTT.

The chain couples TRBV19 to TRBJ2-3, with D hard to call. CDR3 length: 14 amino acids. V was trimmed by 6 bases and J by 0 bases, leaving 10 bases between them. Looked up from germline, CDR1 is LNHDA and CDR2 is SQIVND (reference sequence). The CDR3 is CASRSKLSTDTQYF. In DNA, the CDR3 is TGTGCCAGTAGATCCAAACTTAGCACAGATACGCAGTATTTT.

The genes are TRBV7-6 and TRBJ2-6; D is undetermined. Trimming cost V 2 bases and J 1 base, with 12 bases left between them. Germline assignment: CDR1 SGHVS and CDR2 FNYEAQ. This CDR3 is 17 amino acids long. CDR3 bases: TGTGCCAGCAGCTTACGCAATCCTGGGTCTGGGGCCAACGTCCTGACTTTC. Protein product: CASSLRNPGSGANVLTF.

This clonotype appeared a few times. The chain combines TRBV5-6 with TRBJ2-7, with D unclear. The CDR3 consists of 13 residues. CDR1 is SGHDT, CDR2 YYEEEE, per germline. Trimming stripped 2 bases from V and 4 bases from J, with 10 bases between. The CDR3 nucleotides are TGTGCCAGCAGCTTTAAAACCTATTACGAGCAGTACGTC. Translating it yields CASSFKTYYEQYV.

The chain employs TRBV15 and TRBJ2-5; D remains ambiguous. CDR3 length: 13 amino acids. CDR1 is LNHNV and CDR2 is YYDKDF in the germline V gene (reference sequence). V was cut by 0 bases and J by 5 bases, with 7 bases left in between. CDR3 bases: TGTGCCACCAGCAGAGATGTTGGGGAGACCCAGTACTTC. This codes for CATSRDVGETQYF.

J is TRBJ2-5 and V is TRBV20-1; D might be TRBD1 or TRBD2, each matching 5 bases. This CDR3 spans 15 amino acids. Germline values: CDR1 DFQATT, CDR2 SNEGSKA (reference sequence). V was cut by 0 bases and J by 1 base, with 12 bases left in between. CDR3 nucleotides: TGCAGTGCTAGAGATAAGGGACCCCTCCAAGAGACCCAGTACTTC. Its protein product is CSARDKGPLQETQYF.

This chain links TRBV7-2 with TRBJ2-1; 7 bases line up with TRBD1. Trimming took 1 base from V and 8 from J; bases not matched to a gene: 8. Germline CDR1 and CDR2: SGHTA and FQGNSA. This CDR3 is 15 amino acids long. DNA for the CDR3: TGTGCCAGCAGCTTAGGAGGGGGCCATCTCGATGAGCAGTTCTTC. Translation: CASSLGGGHLDEQFF.

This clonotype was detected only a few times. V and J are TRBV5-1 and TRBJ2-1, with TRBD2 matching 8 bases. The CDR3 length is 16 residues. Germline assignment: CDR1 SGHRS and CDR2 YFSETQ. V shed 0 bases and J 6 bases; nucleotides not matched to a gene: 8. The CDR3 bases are TGCGCCAGCAGCTTGGTCGGGGGGGTGAGTAGCAATGAGCAGTTCTTC. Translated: CASSLVGGVSSNEQFF.

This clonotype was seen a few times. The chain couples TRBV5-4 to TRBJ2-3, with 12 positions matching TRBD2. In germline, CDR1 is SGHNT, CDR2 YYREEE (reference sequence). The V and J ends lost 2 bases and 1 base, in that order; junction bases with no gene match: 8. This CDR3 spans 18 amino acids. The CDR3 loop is CASSFSLAGGRGTDTQYF. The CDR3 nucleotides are TGTGCCAGCAGCTTTTCTCTAGCGGGGGGGCGGGGCACAGATACGCAGTATTTT.